Detailed here is one TCR beta chain. This specimen belongs to a study of control samples from healthy donors and cancer patients. Germline V gives CDR1 SGDLS, CDR2 YYNGEE. The CDR3 covers 13 residues. V was clipped by 3 bases and J by 5 bases, with 11 bases between them. TCRdb keeps only in-frame clones here, not all; method: immunoSEQ multiplex PCR. The sample yields about 69,000 clones, approximately 89% seen once. The sequenced material came from PBMCs. The genes are TRBV9 and TRBJ2-5; no reliable D call. The TCR comes from a man aged 60 to 75 with lung cancer. DNA of the CDR3: TGTGCCAGCAGCGGAACAAACGCCGAGACCCAGTACTTC. As protein: CASSGTNAETQYF.